This passage covers 20 T cell receptor beta chains from one sample sequenced in a study of regulatory T cells in long-lasting Graves disease (dated by TCRdb to 2020 to 2022). Per the publication, the time point label means: persistent/refractory GD, antithyroid drugs over 5 years with positive TRAb. For both TCR sequencing and RNA sequencing, RNA was extracted from PBMCs using TRIzol. Library preparation used multiplex PCR. The sequencer listed for this sample is Illumina HiSeq 4000. TCR beta libraries were built with iRepertoire HTBI primers and Arm-PCR amplification of CDR3 regions. Through fastp at Q25 and MiXCR, TCRdb rebuilt clones from the public reads, retaining in-frame beta chains. When rows share a CDR3 protein, they turn into one entry using the most common DNA and genes. The sample profile shows a few hundred thousand distinct CDR3 sequences; around 20% of them were found once. Of the sample, roughly 26% is held by the ten largest clones.

This sample comprised peripheral blood mononuclear cells (PBMCs), obtained when the disease was refractory, from a patient treated with antithyroid drugs. The receptors originated from a female donor with Graves disease.

This clonotype has ten or more counts. This chain uses TRBV28 with TRBJ1-4; D ambiguous. The CDR3 runs 11 residues. The V gene lost 6 bases and the J gene lost 8 bases, with 7 bases spanning the gap. Germline lookup yields CDR1 MDHEN and CDR2 SYDVKM. The CDR3 nucleotides are TGTGCCAGCAGGTCCGACGAAAAACTGTTTTTT. This sequence encodes CASRSDEKLFF.

The chain recombines TRBV5-6 with TRBJ1-2; possible D gene TRBD1, 5 bases. This CDR3 is 14 amino acids long. Trimming cost V 3 bases and J 6 bases, with 15 bases left between them. Per the germline V gene, CDR1 is SGHDT and CDR2 is YYEEEE. CDR3 sequence (DNA): TGTGCCAGCAGCTCCATGGTGGGGGGTGATGGCTACACCTTC. It codes for CASSSMVGGDGYTF.

This clonotype was counted a few times. The chain joins TRBV18 to TRBJ2-2; TRBD2 agrees at 8 bases. V was clipped by 3 bases and J by 2 bases; unmatched bases: 11. Germline V gene data show CDR1 as KGHSH and CDR2 as LQKENI. This CDR3 comprises 18 residues. CDR3 sequence: CASSPNPLSGSNTGELFF. The CDR3 coding sequence is TGTGCCAGCTCACCTAACCCCTTAAGCGGGAGTAACACCGGGGAGCTGTTTTTT.

There are many counts of this clonotype. The chain carries TRBV2 and TRBJ1-2; 7 bases map to TRBD1. Trimming removed 3 bases from V and 3 bases from J; junction bases left unmatched: 7. Germline V CDR1 and CDR2: SNHLY, FYNNEI. The CDR3 is made up of 15 amino acids. The CDR3 spells CASSDAGGIDYGYTF. CDR3 nucleotides: TGTGCCAGCAGTGACGCAGGGGGGATTGACTATGGCTACACCTTC.

The V call is TRBV27, the J call TRBJ1-2; TRBD1 might be the D (6 bases). Germline-derived CDR1 and CDR2 are MNHEY and SMNVEV (reference sequence). With 5 bases removed from V and 4 bases from J, the gap between germline ends came to 11 bases. The CDR3 covers 13 residues. The CDR3 DNA follows: TGTGCCAGCAGTGGTCTAGGGGGCTATGGCTACACCTTC. Translated: CASSGLGGYGYTF.

In this sample, this clonotype turned up many times. This chain uses TRBV2 with TRBJ1-1; D remains unclear. V gave up 3 bases and J gave up 3 bases, with 8 bases separating them. Germline V gene lookup returns CDR1 SNHLY and CDR2 FYNNEI. The CDR3 length is 13 residues. The CDR3 region is CASSDEGHTEAFF. DNA for the CDR3: TGTGCCAGCAGTGATGAAGGTCACACTGAAGCTTTCTTT.

This clonotype was detected a few times. This chain links TRBV29-1 with TRBJ1-2; no definite D call. The length of the CDR3 is 11 residues. The germline CDR1 and CDR2 sequences are SQVTM and ANQGSEA. Between the trimmed V and J ends, which lost 7 bases and 1 base, there was a span of 7 bases. The DNA of the CDR3 is TGCAGCGGCGAGGATAACTATGGCTACACCTTC. This sequence encodes CSGEDNYGYTF.

This clonotype was counted ten times or more. J is TRBJ2-2 and V is TRBV28, with a weak D call TRBD2 (5 bases). The germline CDR1 and CDR2 sequences are MDHEN and SYDVKM. V was trimmed by 6 bases and J by 5 bases, leaving 13 bases between them. This CDR3 spans 14 amino acids. The CDR3: CASSRAGWTGELFF. In DNA form, the CDR3 reads TGTGCCAGCAGCCGGGCGGGTTGGACCGGGGAGCTGTTTTTT. Full variable domain (missing parts from reference TRBV28 and TRBJ2-2): DVKVTQSSRYLVKRTGEKVFLECVQDMDHENMFWYRQDPGLGLRLIYFSYDVKMKEKGDIPEGYSVSREKKERFSLILESASTNQTSMYLCASSRAGWTGELFFGEGSRLTVL.

The chain joins TRBV6-2 or TRBV6-3 to TRBJ2-5; D is unresolved. CDR1 and CDR2 (germline): MNHEY, SVGEGT. CDR3 length: 13 residues. The V gene lost 2 bases and the J gene lost 1 base, with 5 bases spanning the gap. This chain's CDR3 is CASSYELQETQYF. CDR3 coding DNA: TGTGCCAGCAGTTACGAGCTCCAAGAGACCCAGTACTTC.

The V gene is TRBV19, the J gene TRBJ1-2, with 8 bases matching TRBD1. Germline V gives CDR1 LNHDA, CDR2 SQIVND (reference sequence). The CDR3 runs to 17 residues. J lost 1 base, V lost 4 bases, and 11 bases had no gene match. CDR3 in DNA: TGTGCCAGTAGTACACCGGGACAGGCGCACTTTAACTATGGCTACACCTTC. Its translation: CASSTPGQAHFNYGYTF.

The chain joins TRBV7-2 to TRBJ1-2; D not certain. Trimming stripped 3 bases from V and 0 bases from J, with 8 bases between. Germline V gives CDR1 SGHTA, CDR2 FQGNSA. The CDR3 length is 14 residues. The CDR3 protein is CASSFWESNYGYTF. CDR3 bases: TGTGCCAGCAGCTTTTGGGAATCTAACTATGGCTACACCTTC. Looking up the rest from reference TRBV7-2 and TRBJ1-2 gives the full variable domain: GAGVSQSPSNKVTEKGKDVELRCDPISGHTALYWYRQSLGQGLEFLIYFQGNSAPDKSGLPSDRFSAERTGGSVSTLTIQRTQQEDSAVYLCASSFWESNYGYTFGSGTRLTVV.

V gene TRBV7-2 combines with J gene TRBJ2-7, with D maybe TRBD2 (6 bases). This CDR3 has 16 residues. The V end was cut by 0 bases, the J end by 5 bases, with 17 bases between. Germline CDR1 reads SGHTA; CDR2 reads FQGNSA. The CDR3 sequence: CASSLAPPGAGHEQYF. The CDR3 coding sequence is TGTGCCAGCAGCTTAGCGCCACCGGGAGCGGGTCACGAGCAGTACTTC. Looking up the rest from reference TRBV7-2 and TRBJ2-7 gives the full variable domain: GAGVSQSPSNKVTEKGKDVELRCDPISGHTALYWYRQSLGQGLEFLIYFQGNSAPDKSGLPSDRFSAERTGGSVSTLTIQRTQQEDSAVYLCASSLAPPGAGHEQYFGPGTRLTVT.

The chain joins TRBV18 to TRBJ1-1; 7 bases fit TRBD1. V trimming: 2 bases; J trimming: 3 bases; junction bases outside the gene matches: 3. CDR3 length equals 14 residues. Germline lookup yields CDR1 KGHSH and CDR2 LQKENI. CDR3 residues: CASSPFTGDTEAFF. CDR3 in DNA: TGTGCCAGCTCACCATTTACAGGGGACACTGAAGCTTTCTTT.

The chain links TRBV5-8 to TRBJ1-5; D remains unclear. The CDR3 runs 15 residues. Germline V CDR1 and CDR2: SGHTS, YDEGEE. Trimming cost V 4 bases and J 2 bases, with 13 bases left between them. The DNA for the CDR3 is TGTGCCAGCAGCGCCTTAGGTGGAGGCAATCAGCCCCAGCATTTT. Its translation: CASSALGGGNQPQHF.

This clonotype has just one count. The chain couples TRBV2 to TRBJ2-3; TRBD2 aligns across 13 bases. There are 17 residues in the CDR3. Looked up from germline, CDR1 is SNHLY and CDR2 is FYNNEI. V gave up 6 bases and J gave up 4 bases; unmatched junction bases: 10. The CDR3 DNA is TGTGCCAGCAGGCACGGGACTAGCGGGACACGGGCAGATACGCAGTATTTT. Protein: CASRHGTSGTRADTQYF.

This clonotype was found a few times. This rearrangement joins TRBV12-3 or TRBV12-4 to TRBJ1-1, with D tentatively TRBD1 (5 bases). The CDR3 sequence is 15 residues long. V shed 5 bases and J shed 1 base, with 14 bases lying between them. In nucleotides, the CDR3 is TGTGCCAGCAGTAAAAATAACGGGGGGAACACTGAAGCTTTCTTT. Translating gives CASSKNNGGNTEAFF.

This clonotype was counted between two and nine times. The chain carries TRBV7-9 and TRBJ1-4; 8 bases are shared with TRBD1. This CDR3 contains 17 residues. J gave up 11 bases and V 4 bases, and 18 bases lay outside the gene matches. Germline values: CDR1 SEHNR, CDR2 FQNEAQ (reference sequence). CDR3 in DNA: TGTGCCAGCAGCTCATTTGGGGGTGGACAGGGAATCGGGAAACTGTTTTTT. Amino acid sequence: CASSSFGGGQGIGKLFF.

This clonotype was recorded at least ten times. This chain joins TRBV2 and TRBJ2-5; the D gene could be TRBD1 or TRBD2 (5 bases each). Germline V gene data show CDR1 as SNHLY and CDR2 as FYNNEI. V was shortened by 7 bases and J by 4 bases, with 16 bases between the two germline ends. The CDR3 runs to 14 residues. Here the CDR3 DNA reads TGTGCCAGCAAGGGTTCGGGACGGGGAGAGACCCAGTACTTC. As protein: CASKGSGRGETQYF.

V is TRBV19 and J is TRBJ1-5; D is ambiguous. The CDR3 loop spans 15 amino acids. In germline, CDR1 is LNHDA, CDR2 SQIVND (reference sequence). Trimming left V 3 bases short and J 7 bases short, with 16 bases between. CDR3 in DNA: TGTGCCAGTAGTATTCAAGACACTAGTCCGCAGCCCCAGCATTTT. It translates to CASSIQDTSPQPQHF.

The V call is TRBV6-1, the J call TRBJ1-2; unclear D gene. Trimming stripped 6 bases from V and 5 bases from J, with 13 bases between. The CDR3 runs to 13 residues. The germline CDR1 and CDR2 sequences are MNHNS and SASEGT. In nucleotides, the CDR3 is TGTGCCAGCAGACCGGGCCTCTTATATGGCTACACCTTC. It yields the protein CASRPGLLYGYTF.